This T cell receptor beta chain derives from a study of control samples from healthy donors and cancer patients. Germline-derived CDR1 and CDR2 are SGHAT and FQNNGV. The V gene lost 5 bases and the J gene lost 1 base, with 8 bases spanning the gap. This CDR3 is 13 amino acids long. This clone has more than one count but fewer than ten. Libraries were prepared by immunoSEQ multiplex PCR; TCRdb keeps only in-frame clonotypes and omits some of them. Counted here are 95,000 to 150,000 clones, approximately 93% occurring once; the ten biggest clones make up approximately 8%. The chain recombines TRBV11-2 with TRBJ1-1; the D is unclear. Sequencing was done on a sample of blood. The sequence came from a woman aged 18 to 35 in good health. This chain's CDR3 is CASSARWNTEAFF. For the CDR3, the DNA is TGTGCCAGCAGCGCGAGATGGAACACTGAAGCTTTCTTT.